What follows is one T cell receptor (beta chain) and its context. These data originate in a study of blood T cell repertoires in COVID-19. Study-level information: The United States, Italy and Spain supplied acute and convalescent COVID-19 samples.

This CDR3 region has 15 residues. V trimming: 4 bases; J trimming: 10 bases; junction bases outside the gene matches: 10. The germline CDR1 and CDR2 sequences are SGHTA and FQGNSA. Each participant's cohort was designated according to participant-reported clinical history. Here immunoSEQ multiplex PCR was the method, and the copy in TCRdb shows in-frame clones only, minus some. The data show a few hundred thousand clones, roughly 87% seen once. Sequencing was done on a sample of PBMCs or T cells enriched from blood (not recorded which). The receptor was derived from a woman aged 25 to 39 who had recovered from COVID-19. The V and J genes are TRBV7-2 and TRBJ1-6; 7 bases align to TRBD1. Here the CDR3 DNA reads TGTGCCAGCAGCTCCGTACAGGGGTATGGATCACCCCTCCACTTT. Encoded protein: CASSSVQGYGSPLHF. Using reference TRBV7-2 and TRBJ1-6 for the parts outside the CDR3, the full variable domain is GAGVSQSPSNKVTEKGKDVELRCDPISGHTALYWYRQSLGQGLEFLIYFQGNSAPDKSGLPSDRFSAERTGGSVSTLTIQRTQQEDSAVYLCASSSVQGYGSPLHFGNGTRLTVT.